These 26 T cell receptor beta chains originate from one sample sequenced in a study of human T cells and chemical hapten exposure. Noted time point: patch test 3, about 24 weeks after DPC sensitization. Treatment: therapeutic diphenylcyclopropenone sensitization with weekly scalp DPC. One entry per CDR3 protein, called by TCRdb with MiXCR from the RACE reads. The sample yields some 79,000 distinct CDR3 sequences, about 10% seen once. Source: whole blood, taken in connection with sensitization to the hapten diphenylcyclopropenone (DPC). The receptors were sampled from a woman aged 45-65 years with alopecia areata. Some clones in this sample may be carry-over from other donors' samples.

The table lists this clonotype with many counts. The gene calls are TRBV6-5 and TRBJ1-6; possibly TRBD1 for D (5 bases). V was clipped by 5 bases and J by 4 bases, with 12 bases between them. The CDR3 is 15 amino acids. Germline CDR1 is MNHEY and CDR2 is SVGAGI. The CDR3 nucleotides are TGTGCCAGCAGTCCCGGGACCGCTTATAATTCACCCCTCCACTTT. Translating gives CASSPGTAYNSPLHF.

This clonotype was picked up a small number of times. The chain employs TRBV11-3 and TRBJ2-4; TRBD2 agrees at 15 bases. The CDR3 is 18 amino acids. The ends lost 5 bases at V and 8 bases at J; junction bases unmatched: 13. Germline values: CDR1 SGHNT, CDR2 YENEEA. CDR3: CASSTEGLAGGPGDIQYF. The DNA for the CDR3 is TGTGCCAGCAGCACCGAGGGACTAGCGGGAGGACCCGGAGACATTCAGTACTTC.

This clonotype was found a few times. The chain employs TRBV29-1 and TRBJ2-7; D possibly corresponds to TRBD2 (6 bases). V lost 6 bases and J lost 7, with 19 bases in between. The CDR3 covers 13 residues. CDR1 is SQVTM, CDR2 ANQGSEA, per germline. CDR3 nucleotides: TGCAGCGTCCTGGAGGAGGGCCTCGGGGAGCAGTACTTC. The encoded protein is CSVLEEGLGEQYF.

V usage is TRBV10-2 and J usage is TRBJ2-1; weak D call: TRBD2 (6 bases). Trimming removed 9 bases at V and 0 bases at J, with 21 bases between. This CDR3 spans 17 amino acids. Per germline, CDR1 WSHSY and CDR2 SAAADI. The DNA for the CDR3 is TGCGCCAGTCTAGCGAACCCTCCGGCGGGCTCCTACAATGAGCAGTTCTTC. As protein: CASLANPPAGSYNEQFF.

The chain employs TRBV12-3 or TRBV12-4 and TRBJ2-3, with 9 bases identical to TRBD2. The J segment lost 6 bases and the V segment lost 3 bases, leaving 7 bases of the junction unmatched. The CDR3 loop spans 15 amino acids. In nucleotides, the CDR3 is TGTGCCAGCAGTTTTGCCGCTAGCGGGACGGATACGCAGTATTTT. Translation gives CASSFAASGTDTQYF.

This clonotype was seen a handful of times. The genes are TRBV11-2 and TRBJ1-1, with D possibly being TRBD1 (5 bases). Between the trimmed V and J ends, which lost 0 bases and 9 bases, there was a span of 14 bases. Germline V gives CDR1 SGHAT, CDR2 FQNNGV. This CDR3 region has 14 residues. CDR3 loop: CASSLDNGAEKAFF. CDR3 sequence (DNA): TGTGCCAGCAGCTTAGATAATGGGGCGGAGAAAGCTTTCTTT.

The chain combines TRBV7-2 with TRBJ2-1; TRBD2 aligns across 9 bases. Germline CDR1 reads SGHTA; CDR2 reads FQGNSA. The V and J ends lost 8 bases and 8 bases, in that order; junction bases with no gene match: 16. The length of the CDR3 is 16 residues. CDR3 region: CASPGRREGLGYEQFF. DNA for the CDR3: TGTGCCAGCCCCGGTAGGCGGGAGGGCCTGGGTTATGAGCAGTTCTTC.

This clonotype was seen at least ten times. The genes are TRBV7-3 and TRBJ2-5, with 8 bases lining up with TRBD2. The CDR3 contains 13 residues. Losses at the gene ends were 1 base for V and 5 bases for J; bases not matched to a gene: 0. Germline V gene lookup returns CDR1 SGHTA and CDR2 FQGTGA. The CDR3: CASSLSGRETQYF. CDR3 sequence (DNA): TGTGCCAGCAGCTTAAGCGGGAGGGAGACCCAGTACTTC. Together with reference TRBV7-3 and TRBJ2-5, the CDR3 gives the full variable domain: GAGVSQTPSNKVTEKGKYVELRCDPISGHTALYWYRQSLGQGPEFLIYFQGTGAADDSGLPNDRFFAVRPEGSVSTLKIQRTERGDSAVYLCASSLSGRETQYFGPGTRLLVL.

This clonotype was observed at least ten times. The chain is built from TRBV7-3 and TRBJ1-1; 9 bases align to TRBD1. This CDR3 has 14 amino acids. CDR1 and CDR2 from the germline V gene are SGHTA and FQGTGA. V dropped 5 bases and J dropped 3; count of bases not matched to a gene: 4. The CDR3 nucleotides read TGTGCCAGCAGCCCGGACAGGGGATACACTGAAGCTTTCTTT. Translating gives CASSPDRGYTEAFF.

The chain is built from TRBV7-6 and TRBJ2-5, with 8 bases aligning to TRBD2. V was clipped by 6 bases and J by 4 bases; unmatched bases: 4. The length of the CDR3 is 13 residues. The germline gives CDR1 SGHVS, CDR2 FNYEAQ. CDR3: CASRIGGVETQYF. The CDR3 nucleotides are TGTGCCAGCAGGATCGGGGGGGTAGAGACCCAGTACTTC.

This clonotype has a count of ten or more. This chain links TRBV7-2 with TRBJ1-1; 10 nucleotides agree with TRBD1. V gave up 5 bases and J gave up 6 bases; unmatched junction bases: 6. Germline CDR1 reads SGHTA; CDR2 reads FQGNSA. The CDR3 consists of 14 residues. CDR3 DNA sequence: TGTGCCAGCAGCCCGGGACAGGGGAGAGCTGAAGCTTTCTTT. As protein: CASSPGQGRAEAFF. Combining the CDR3 with reference TRBV7-2 and TRBJ1-1 gives the whole variable domain GAGVSQSPSNKVTEKGKDVELRCDPISGHTALYWYRQSLGQGLEFLIYFQGNSAPDKSGLPSDRFSAERTGGSVSTLTIQRTQQEDSAVYLCASSPGQGRAEAFFGQGTRLTVV.

This clonotype was counted between two and nine times. V gene TRBV20-1 combines with J gene TRBJ1-1; 8 bases agree with TRBD1. V lost 6 bases to trimming and J lost 0 bases; unmatched junction nucleotides: 3. The CDR3 consists of 13 residues. Germline CDR1 and CDR2: DFQATT and SNEGSKA (reference sequence). The chain's CDR3 is CSATGGVNTEAFF. CDR3 nucleotides: TGCAGTGCCACAGGGGGTGTGAACACTGAAGCTTTCTTT.

Ten or more counts support this clonotype. One end of the junction is discordant with germline, which a read error may explain. The V gene is TRBV24-1, the J gene TRBJ2-5, with D perhaps matching TRBD1 or TRBD2 (5 bases each). The CDR3 has 13 amino acids. Germline V gives CDR1 KGHDR, CDR2 SFDVKD. CDR3 in DNA: TGTGCCACCAGTGATTCCCGGGACGGCCCGAAGCACTTC. Protein sequence: CATSDSRDGPKHF.

The table lists this clonotype with many counts. The V call is TRBV18, the J call TRBJ1-4; D remains unclear. Germline V gene data show CDR1 as KGHSH and CDR2 as LQKENI. There are 12 residues in the CDR3. Trimming shortened V by 5 bases and J by 7 bases, and 8 bases separated the two germline ends. CDR3 sequence (DNA): TGTGCCAGCTCAACCTTGGCTGAAAAACTGTTTTTT. Translated, it gives CASSTLAEKLFF.

In this sample, this clonotype turned up a few times. This chain links TRBV7-8 with TRBJ2-1; D unclear. The CDR3 consists of 12 residues. CDR1 and CDR2 from the germline V gene are SGHVS and FQNEAQ. V shed 4 bases and J shed 8 bases, with 9 bases lying between them. CDR3 DNA sequence: TGTGCCAGCAGCTCCCCGCAGGATGAGCAGTTCTTC. It is translated as CASSSPQDEQFF.

A few counts support this clonotype. The gene calls are TRBV5-8 and TRBJ2-3; 15 bases align to TRBD2. The CDR3 is made up of 17 amino acids. The junction had 10 bases not matched to a gene; V was cut back by 6 bases and J by 5 bases. The germline gives CDR1 SGHTS, CDR2 YDEGEE. The CDR3, as DNA: TGTGCCAGCACCTCCATAAAGGGACTAGCGGGAGGAGATACGCAGTATTTT. Translating it yields CASTSIKGLAGGDTQYF.

This clonotype appeared a few times. J is TRBJ2-6 and V is TRBV5-1; D tentatively fits TRBD1 or TRBD2 (5 bases each). V was trimmed by 4 bases and J by 4 bases, leaving 9 bases between them. Germline CDR1 SGHRS, CDR2 YFSETQ. CDR3 length equals 14 residues. CDR3 in DNA: TGCGCCAGCAGCCGAGGGGCGGGGGCCAACGTCCTGACTTTC. Its translation is CASSRGAGANVLTF.

Comments on this clonotype: A read error may produce the germline difference seen at one junction end. The V call is TRBV29-1, the J call TRBJ2-3; D gene uncertain. This CDR3 contains 13 residues. Germline V lookup: CDR1 SQVTM, CDR2 ANQGSEA. The CDR3 nucleotides are TGCAGCGTCGAAGGAGCGCTAACAGATACGCAGTATTTT. Amino acids: CSVEGALTDTQYF.

In its sample, this clonotype was seen many times. This rearrangement joins TRBV7-3 to TRBJ2-2; 8 bases line up with TRBD1. The CDR3 contains 15 residues. Trimming cost V 2 bases and J 7 bases; bases outside gene matches: 6. Germline values: CDR1 SGHTA, CDR2 FQGTGA. CDR3 amino acids: CASSLRQGSVGELFF. In DNA form, the CDR3 reads TGTGCCAGCAGCTTACGACAGGGGAGTGTCGGGGAGCTGTTTTTT.

This clonotype was found a few times. The V call is TRBV6-5, the J call TRBJ2-3, with D possibly matching TRBD1 (7 bases). Trimming shortened V by 5 bases and J by 2 bases, and 14 bases separated the two germline ends. Germline CDR1 reads MNHEY; CDR2 reads SVGAGI. The CDR3 covers 15 residues. For the CDR3, the DNA is TGTGCCAGCAGTAGCCGACAGGGACTCACAGATACGCAGTATTTT. Its translation: CASSSRQGLTDTQYF.

This clonotype was recorded at least ten times. This chain joins TRBV30 and TRBJ2-7; D not resolved. The germline gives CDR1 GTSNPN, CDR2 SVGIG (reference sequence). There are 13 residues in the CDR3. Trimming pared 3 bases from V and 2 bases from J, leaving 11 bases between. DNA of the CDR3: TGTGCCTGGAGCACCGGAGCCCCCTACGAGCAGTACTTC. Translating it yields CAWSTGAPYEQYF.

This clonotype was recorded at least ten times. This chain uses TRBV5-1 with TRBJ2-1, with 13 bases identical to TRBD2. Germline V lookup: CDR1 SGHRS, CDR2 YFSETQ. The V gene end was trimmed by 4 bases and the J gene end by 4 bases; junction bases not matched to a gene: 8. This CDR3 region has 17 residues. The CDR3 here is CASSPGLAGALYNEQFF. CDR3 nucleotide sequence: TGCGCCAGCAGCCCCGGACTAGCGGGAGCCCTTTACAATGAGCAGTTCTTC.

The sample holds a few counts of this clonotype. The J gene is TRBJ2-7, the V gene TRBV7-9; 8 bases line up with TRBD2. The germline V gene encodes CDR1 SEHNR and CDR2 FQNEAQ (reference sequence). With 2 bases clipped from V and 6 bases from J, the junction kept 6 bases outside the gene matches. The CDR3 has 14 residues. The CDR3 DNA reads as TGTGCCAGCAGCTTATCGGGAGGGCCGGGCGAGCAGTACTTC. Translating gives CASSLSGGPGEQYF.

This clonotype was seen ten or more times. This sequence joins TRBV4-3 and TRBJ2-1; D call uncertain. This CDR3 comprises 16 residues. Trimming removed 5 bases from V and 6 bases from J, with 20 bases in between. Germline V gives CDR1 LGHNA, CDR2 YSLEER. The CDR3 loop reads CASSAQLVLLGNEQFF. In DNA form, the CDR3 reads TGCGCCAGCAGCGCCCAGCTAGTCTTACTGGGCAATGAGCAGTTCTTC.

This clonotype was recorded many times. This chain uses TRBV11-2 with TRBJ2-7, with D possibly matching TRBD1 (5 bases). Germline CDR1 SGHAT, CDR2 FQNNGV. This CDR3 region has 12 residues. V shed 1 base and J shed 7 bases, with 8 bases lying between them. The DNA for the CDR3 is TGTGCCAGCAGCTTAGGAGCAGGGGAGCAGTACTTC. Translation: CASSLGAGEQYF. The full variable domain, rest sourced from reference TRBV11-2 and TRBJ2-7, is EAGVAQSPRYKIIEKRQSVAFWCNPISGHATLYWYQQILGQGPKLLIQFQNNGVVDDSQLPKDRFSAERLKGVDSTLKIQPAKLEDSAVYLCASSLGAGEQYFGPGTRLTVT.

Notes on this clonotype: A read error may be the cause here, since a much bigger clone is one base away. This chain connects TRBV5-5 to TRBJ2-1; 7 bases are shared with TRBD2. The germline V gene has CDR1 SGHKS and CDR2 YYEKEE (reference sequence). The length of the CDR3 is 15 residues. The CDR3 sequence is CASSFGGSSYNEQLF. The CDR3 DNA follows: TGTGCCAGCAGCTTTGGCGGGAGCTCCTACAATGAGCAGCTCTTC.